What follows are 30 T cell receptor beta chains derived from one specimen sequenced in a study of T cell responses to AZD1222 COVID-19 vaccine. TCRdb keeps only in-frame clones here, not all; method: immunoSEQ multiplex PCR. This sample has 95,000 to 150,000 clones, with about 90% found just once. The starting material was peripheral blood, obtained on day 0 of AZD1222 vaccination. Every receptor here comes from an adult in good health.

CDR3 in DNA: TGTGCCAGCTCGGAGGGGGAGGGCCGGCCAGATACGCAGTATTTT. Amino acids: CASSEGEGRPDTQYF. This chain joins TRBV5-4 and TRBJ2-3, with a weak D call TRBD2 (7 bases). Germline values: CDR1 SGHNT, CDR2 YYREEE (reference sequence). The CDR3 totals 15 residues. Trimming cost V 7 bases and J 4 bases, with 19 bases left between them.

The chain employs TRBV27 and TRBJ1-4; D remains ambiguous. Trimming pared 7 bases from V and 6 bases from J, leaving 21 bases between. There are 16 residues in the CDR3. From germline, CDR1 is MNHEY and CDR2 SMNVEV (reference sequence). CDR3 loop: CASTTMTGFPYEKLFF. The CDR3, as DNA: TGTGCCAGCACCACTATGACGGGGTTTCCATATGAAAAACTGTTTTTT.

V is TRBV6-2 or TRBV6-3 and J is TRBJ2-2; tentatively, D is TRBD2 (7 bases). Between the trimmed V and J ends, which lost 4 bases and 5 bases, there was a span of 14 bases. This CDR3 contains 15 residues. Germline V gene data show CDR1 as MNHEY and CDR2 as SVGEGT. The CDR3 reads CASSWSGTRTGELFF. As DNA, the CDR3 is TGTGCCAGCAGTTGGAGCGGGACACGGACCGGGGAGCTGTTTTTT.

This chain connects TRBV5-1 to TRBJ2-7; D might be TRBD1 (6 bases). CDR3 length: 15 residues. In germline, CDR1 is SGHRS, CDR2 YFSETQ. Deletions cut 0 bases from V and 2 bases from J, with 12 bases between. The CDR3 region has the DNA TGCGCCAGCAGCTTGGGGCCGGGACAACCCTACGAGCAGTACTTC. As protein: CASSLGPGQPYEQYF.

The chain joins TRBV12-5 to TRBJ2-1, with D possibly matching TRBD2 (5 bases). Trimming shortened V by 2 bases and J by 0 bases, and 20 bases separated the two germline ends. Germline loops: CDR1 LGHNT, CDR2 FRNRAP. The CDR3 sequence is 19 residues long. The CDR3 here is CASGLYLRGLGSSYNEQFF. CDR3 bases: TGTGCTAGTGGTTTGTACCTCCGAGGACTTGGCAGCTCCTACAATGAGCAGTTCTTC.

The chain links TRBV2 to TRBJ1-1, with D unclear. CDR3 length: 13 residues. The V gene's germline CDR1 is SNHLY and CDR2 FYNNEI. V was shortened by 2 bases and J by 1 base, with 5 bases between the two germline ends. CDR3 DNA: TGTGCCAGCAGTGAAAGCGGGAACACTGAAGCTTTCTTT. Amino acids: CASSESGNTEAFF.

This clone was detected ten times or more. The J gene is TRBJ1-5, the V gene TRBV18; possible D gene TRBD1, 6 bases. Deletions cut 2 bases from V and 6 bases from J, with 11 bases between. Germline V CDR1 and CDR2: KGHSH, LQKENI. The CDR3 contains 14 residues. The CDR3 region is CASSPWGAGQPQHF. The CDR3, as DNA: TGTGCCAGCTCACCATGGGGGGCAGGTCAGCCCCAGCATTTT.

The V gene is TRBV29-1, the J gene TRBJ2-3; 7 bases map to TRBD1. Germline-derived CDR1 and CDR2 are SQVTM and ANQGSEA. This CDR3 spans 12 amino acids. V lost 4 bases and J lost 4; bases outside the gene matches: 2. The CDR3 bases are TGCAGCGTTGGACAGGGACCAGATACGCAGTATTTT. Residues: CSVGQGPDTQYF.

The V call is TRBV6-2 or TRBV6-3, the J call TRBJ1-5; TRBD1 agrees at 8 bases. In germline, CDR1 is MNHEY, CDR2 SVGEGT. The CDR3 consists of 13 residues. V gave up 4 bases and J gave up 6 bases; unmatched junction bases: 2. CDR3 amino acids: CASSSGGGQPQHF. The CDR3 DNA is TGTGCCAGCAGTTCAGGGGGCGGTCAGCCCCAGCATTTT.

The chain recombines TRBV6-2 or TRBV6-3 with TRBJ2-5; 14 bases are a match to TRBD2. The CDR3 runs to 18 residues. Per germline, CDR1 MNHEY and CDR2 SVGEGT. Unmatched junction bases numbered 5, after V lost 2 bases and J lost 0 bases. The CDR3 DNA sequence: TGTGCCAGCAGTTACGGGACTAGCGGGAGAGGGTACCAAGAGACCCAGTACTTC. Translating it yields CASSYGTSGRGYQETQYF.

The J gene is TRBJ1-6, the V gene TRBV23-1; 8 nucleotides agree with TRBD1. TRBV23-1 is an open reading frame whose function is uncertain. The CDR3 contains 16 residues. V was clipped by 2 bases and J by 6 bases; unmatched bases: 6. CDR3 nucleotide sequence: TGCGCCAGCAGTCAAACAACAGGGGGACTTAATTCACCCCTCCACTTT. It encodes CASSQTTGGLNSPLHF.

The V and J genes are TRBV28 and TRBJ2-4; D not resolved. Per the germline V gene, CDR1 is MDHEN and CDR2 is SYDVKM. CDR3 length: 18 residues. Trimming took 3 bases from V and 0 from J, leaving 18 bases between them. CDR3 DNA sequence: TGTGCCAGCAGTTTTCGGTTTGGACGAAGTCTAGCCAAAAACATTCAGTACTTC. Amino acids: CASSFRFGRSLAKNIQYF. Full variable domain (rest looked up from reference TRBV28 and TRBJ2-4): DVKVTQSSRYLVKRTGEKVFLECVQDMDHENMFWYRQDPGLGLRLIYFSYDVKMKEKGDIPEGYSVSREKKERFSLILESASTNQTSMYLCASSFRFGRSLAKNIQYFGAGTRLSVL.

The rearrangement links TRBV6-1 to TRBJ1-3, with D unclear. Germline values: CDR1 MNHNS, CDR2 SASEGT. Trimming stripped 1 base from V and 0 bases from J, with 7 bases between. This CDR3 spans 15 amino acids. The DNA of the CDR3 is TGTGCCAGCAGTGAAGGGCTGATCTCTGGAAACACCATATATTTT. This encodes CASSEGLISGNTIYF.

This sequence joins TRBV18 and TRBJ1-2; D unresolved. This CDR3 contains 16 residues. Germline assignment: CDR1 KGHSH and CDR2 LQKENI. Trimming cost V 0 bases and J 2 bases, with 13 bases left between them. The CDR3: CASSPPVGGFNYGYTF. The DNA for the CDR3 is TGTGCCAGCTCACCACCGGTCGGAGGCTTCAACTATGGCTACACCTTC.

The chain joins TRBV2 to TRBJ1-2; 8 nucleotides line up with TRBD1. V lost 7 bases to trimming and J lost 7 bases; unmatched junction nucleotides: 20. The germline CDR1 and CDR2 sequences are SNHLY and FYNNEI. The CDR3 is 17 amino acids. In nucleotides, the CDR3 is TGTGCCAGCACTCGAGCGGGGCGGACAGGGTTTAGGCCTGGCTACACCTTC. Amino acid sequence: CASTRAGRTGFRPGYTF.

CDR3 coding DNA: TGTGCCACCAACAGGGAAATACAGCCCCAGCATTTT. This translates into CATNREIQPQHF. The chain links TRBV28 to TRBJ1-5; tentative D call: TRBD1 (6 bases). Germline V gives CDR1 MDHEN, CDR2 SYDVKM. This CDR3 has 12 residues. V was clipped by 10 bases and J by 7 bases, with 14 bases between them.

The chain links TRBV2 to TRBJ2-5, with a tentative D call TRBD2 (5 bases). The germline CDR1 and CDR2 sequences are SNHLY and FYNNEI. The CDR3 consists of 14 residues. The V end lost 6 bases, the J end lost 5 bases, and 16 bases lay between the germline ends. For the CDR3, the DNA is TGTGCCAGCAGCCCGAGGGTAGTAGGGGAGACCCAGTACTTC. As protein: CASSPRVVGETQYF.

This chain uses TRBV9 with TRBJ1-1; D is unresolved. Trimming removed 4 bases from V and 3 bases from J, with 10 bases in between. The germline CDR1 and CDR2 sequences are SGDLS and YYNGEE. The length of the CDR3 is 13 residues. This CDR3 is CASSNPGDTEAFF. In DNA, the CDR3 is TGTGCCAGCAGCAACCCCGGGGACACTGAAGCTTTCTTT.

The chain links TRBV30 to TRBJ1-5, with TRBD1 matching 8 bases. Germline V CDR1 and CDR2: GTSNPN, SVGIG (reference sequence). The CDR3 loop spans 15 amino acids. V lost 2 bases and J lost 2; bases outside the gene matches: 5. The CDR3 DNA is TGTGCCTGGAGTAAAGACAGGGGTGGCAATCAGCCCCAGCATTTT. Translation: CAWSKDRGGNQPQHF. Full variable domain (remainder filled in from reference TRBV30 and TRBJ1-5): SQTIHQWPATLVQPVGSPLSLECTVEGTSNPNLYWYRQAAGRGLQLLFYSVGIGQISSEVPQNLSASRPQDRQFILSSKKLLLSDSGFYLCAWSKDRGGNQPQHFGDGTRLSIL.

This clone showed up just a few times. V and J are TRBV25-1 and TRBJ1-2; 8 bases line up with TRBD1. Germline V gene lookup returns CDR1 MGHDK and CDR2 SYGVNS. V gave up 2 bases and J gave up 2 bases; unmatched junction bases: 4. There are 15 residues in the CDR3. The CDR3 DNA follows: TGTGCCAGCAGTGAAACGACAGGGGCCAACTATGGCTACACCTTC. Amino acid sequence: CASSETTGANYGYTF.

The chain employs TRBV28 and TRBJ2-7, with TRBD2 identical over 9 bases. This CDR3 is built from 15 residues. The germline gives CDR1 MDHEN, CDR2 SYDVKM. The V and J ends lost 8 bases and 5 bases, in that order; junction bases with no gene match: 13. The CDR3 reads CASGGGLAGTHEQYF. The CDR3 DNA reads TGTGCCAGCGGAGGAGGTCTAGCGGGAACCCACGAGCAGTACTTC. Complete variable domain (other parts from reference TRBV28 and TRBJ2-7): DVKVTQSSRYLVKRTGEKVFLECVQDMDHENMFWYRQDPGLGLRLIYFSYDVKMKEKGDIPEGYSVSREKKERFSLILESASTNQTSMYLCASGGGLAGTHEQYFGPGTRLTVT.

In this sample, this clone turned up a few times. This sequence joins TRBV7-3 and TRBJ2-1; 8 bases are a match to TRBD2. The CDR3 consists of 14 residues. The junction had 8 bases not matched to a gene; V was cut back by 4 bases and J by 9 bases. Germline assignment: CDR1 SGHTA and CDR2 FQGTGA. This chain's CDR3 is CASSSSGLGGEQFF. The DNA for the CDR3 is TGTGCCAGCAGCTCTAGCGGGCTGGGTGGTGAGCAGTTCTTC.

The CDR3 loop reads CASIKTPWQETQYF. The CDR3 DNA sequence: TGTGCCAGCATCAAAACCCCGTGGCAAGAGACCCAGTACTTC. This rearrangement joins TRBV2 to TRBJ2-5; D is undetermined. This CDR3 has 14 residues. Trimming removed 7 bases from V and 2 bases from J, with 14 bases in between. Germline loops: CDR1 SNHLY, CDR2 FYNNEI. The whole variable domain, filled in from reference TRBV2 and TRBJ2-5, reads EPEVTQTPSHQVTQMGQEVILRCVPISNHLYFYWYRQILGQKVEFLVSFYNNEISEKSEIFDDQFSVERPDGSNFTLKIRSTKLEDSAMYFCASIKTPWQETQYFGPGTRLLVL.

This clone was observed a few times. V is TRBV30 and J is TRBJ1-1; D not resolved. The CDR3 length is 12 residues. CDR1 and CDR2 (germline): GTSNPN, SVGIG (reference sequence). V lost 5 bases and J 8 bases, leaving 15 bases between the germline ends. CDR3 nucleotide sequence: TGTGCCTGGGGAACAGCGGCCCCCGAAGCTTTCTTT. This translates into CAWGTAAPEAFF. The whole variable domain, filled in from reference TRBV30 and TRBJ1-1, reads SQTIHQWPATLVQPVGSPLSLECTVEGTSNPNLYWYRQAAGRGLQLLFYSVGIGQISSEVPQNLSASRPQDRQFILSSKKLLLSDSGFYLCAWGTAAPEAFFGQGTRLTVV.

The rearrangement joins TRBV30 to TRBJ2-7; D remains ambiguous. Between the trimmed V and J ends, which lost 0 bases and 6 bases, there was a span of 12 bases. Germline V CDR1 and CDR2: GTSNPN, SVGIG (reference sequence). The CDR3 covers 13 residues. The CDR3 DNA follows: TGTGCCTGGAGTGTCGGGTCCGAAGTCGAGCAGTACTTC. This sequence encodes CAWSVGSEVEQYF. The whole variable domain, filled in from reference TRBV30 and TRBJ2-7, reads SQTIHQWPATLVQPVGSPLSLECTVEGTSNPNLYWYRQAAGRGLQLLFYSVGIGQISSEVPQNLSASRPQDRQFILSSKKLLLSDSGFYLCAWSVGSEVEQYFGPGTRLTVT.

The chain employs TRBV27 and TRBJ2-2; no reliable D call. Germline lookup yields CDR1 MNHEY and CDR2 SMNVEV (reference sequence). CDR3 length: 14 amino acids. V was pared by 0 bases and J by 3 bases, with 5 bases between. The CDR3 DNA sequence: TGTGCCAGCAGTTTATCGATGGACACCGGGGAGCTGTTTTTT. Translated, it gives CASSLSMDTGELFF.

The CDR3 nucleotides read TGCGCCAGCAGCTTTGGGCCCGACAATGAGCAGTTCTTC. It is translated as CASSFGPDNEQFF. The J gene is TRBJ2-1, the V gene TRBV5-1; D unclear. V lost 2 bases and J 5 bases, leaving 8 bases between the germline ends. Germline CDR1 is SGHRS and CDR2 is YFSETQ. The CDR3 extends over 13 amino acids.

The chain joins TRBV5-6 to TRBJ1-5; D is unclear. V was pared by 1 base and J by 11 bases, with 10 bases between. The CDR3 totals 12 residues. Per germline, CDR1 SGHDT and CDR2 YYEEEE. The CDR3 sequence: CASSLPSGSQHF. CDR3 DNA: TGTGCCAGCAGCTTGCCCTCCGGTTCCCAGCATTTT. Variable domain in full (rest from reference TRBV5-6 and TRBJ1-5): DAGVTQSPTHLIKTRGQQVTLRCSPKSGHDTVSWYQQALGQGPQFIFQYYEEEERQRGNFPDRFSGHQFPNYSSELNVNALLLGDSALYLCASSLPSGSQHFGDGTRLSIL.

This clone showed up just a few times. This chain uses TRBV7-9 with TRBJ2-7; no clear D gene. CDR1 is SEHNR and CDR2 is FQNEAQ in the germline V gene (reference sequence). The CDR3 spans 12 residues. Deletions cut 4 bases from V and 9 bases from J, with 13 bases between. CDR3 amino acids: CASSSDRFGQYF. The CDR3 DNA is TGTGCCAGCAGCTCGGACCGGTTCGGGCAGTACTTC.

The chain combines TRBV2 with TRBJ2-1; a weak D match, TRBD2 (6 bases). Per germline, CDR1 SNHLY and CDR2 FYNNEI. The CDR3 loop spans 13 amino acids. Trimming cost V 5 bases and J 7 bases, with 12 bases left between them. The CDR3 region is CASSRELGNEQFF. In nucleotides, the CDR3 is TGTGCCAGCAGTCGGGAGCTTGGAAATGAGCAGTTCTTC. Full variable domain (remainder filled in from reference TRBV2 and TRBJ2-1): EPEVTQTPSHQVTQMGQEVILRCVPISNHLYFYWYRQILGQKVEFLVSFYNNEISEKSEIFDDQFSVERPDGSNFTLKIRSTKLEDSAMYFCASSRELGNEQFFGPGTRLTVL.